This entry describes one T cell receptor (beta chain). Its specificity is unknown. Germline lookup yields CDR1 LNHDA and CDR2 SQIVND (reference sequence). The V end lost 3 bases, the J end lost 7 bases, and 9 bases lay between the germline ends. The CDR3 totals 13 residues. These data come from a study of cytomegalovirus exposure and HLA in healthy donors. Primers for the PCR totalled 60 Vbeta and 13 Jbeta. Produced via immunoSEQ multiplex PCR; TCRdb's table is partial and in-frame only. Among about 69,000 clones listed, around 76% were seen once. General observations from the study: A classifier reportedly called cytomegalovirus status with high sensitivity and specificity.

Sequenced input: PBMCs. This TCR came from a man younger than 35 in good health and CMV-seronegative. The chain combines TRBV19 with TRBJ2-2; no reliable D call. CDR3 protein: CASSITGGGELFF. In DNA form, the CDR3 reads TGTGCCAGTAGTATCACTGGCGGCGGGGAGCTGTTTTTT.